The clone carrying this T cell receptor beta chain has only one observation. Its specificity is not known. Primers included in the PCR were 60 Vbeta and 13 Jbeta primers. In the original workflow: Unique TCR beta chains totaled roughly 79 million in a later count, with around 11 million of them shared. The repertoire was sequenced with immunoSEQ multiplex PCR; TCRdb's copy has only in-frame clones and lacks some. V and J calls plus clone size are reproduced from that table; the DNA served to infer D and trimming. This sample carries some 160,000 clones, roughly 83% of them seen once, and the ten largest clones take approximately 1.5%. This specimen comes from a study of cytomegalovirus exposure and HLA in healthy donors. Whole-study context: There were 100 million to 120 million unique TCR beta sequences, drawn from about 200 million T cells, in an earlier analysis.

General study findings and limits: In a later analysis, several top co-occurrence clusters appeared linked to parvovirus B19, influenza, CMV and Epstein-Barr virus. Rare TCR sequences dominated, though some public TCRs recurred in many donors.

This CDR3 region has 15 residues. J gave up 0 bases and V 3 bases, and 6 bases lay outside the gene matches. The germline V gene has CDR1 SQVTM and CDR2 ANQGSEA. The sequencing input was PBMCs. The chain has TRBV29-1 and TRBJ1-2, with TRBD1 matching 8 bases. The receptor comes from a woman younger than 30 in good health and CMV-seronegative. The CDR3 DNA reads TGCAGCGTTGAGCAGGGGGCCACCACTAACTATGGCTACACCTTC. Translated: CSVEQGATTNYGYTF. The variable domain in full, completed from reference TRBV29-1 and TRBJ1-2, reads SAVISQKPSRDICQRGTSLTIQCQVDSQVTMMFWYRQQPGQSLTLIATANQGSEATYESGFVIDKFPISRPNLTFSTLTVSNMSPEDSSIYLCSVEQGATTNYGYTFGSGTRLTVV.